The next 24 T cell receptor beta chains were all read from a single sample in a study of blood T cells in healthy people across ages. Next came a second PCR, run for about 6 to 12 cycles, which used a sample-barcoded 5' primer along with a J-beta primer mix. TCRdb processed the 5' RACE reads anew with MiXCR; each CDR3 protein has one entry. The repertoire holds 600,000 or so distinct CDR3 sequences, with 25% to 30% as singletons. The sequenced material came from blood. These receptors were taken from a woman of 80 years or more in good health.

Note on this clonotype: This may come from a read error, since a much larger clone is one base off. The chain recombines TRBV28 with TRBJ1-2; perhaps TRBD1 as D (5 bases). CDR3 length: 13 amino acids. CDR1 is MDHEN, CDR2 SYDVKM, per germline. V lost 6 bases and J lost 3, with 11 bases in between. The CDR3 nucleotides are TGTGCCAGCAGCGGAGGGGTCGACTATGGCTACACCTTC. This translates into CASSGGVDYGYTF.

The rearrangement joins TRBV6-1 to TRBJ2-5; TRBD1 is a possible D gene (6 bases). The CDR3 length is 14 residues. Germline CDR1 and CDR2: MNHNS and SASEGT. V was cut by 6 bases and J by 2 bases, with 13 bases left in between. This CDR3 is CASRMTGGQETQYF. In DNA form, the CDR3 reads TGTGCCAGCAGAATGACAGGCGGGCAAGAGACCCAGTACTTC.

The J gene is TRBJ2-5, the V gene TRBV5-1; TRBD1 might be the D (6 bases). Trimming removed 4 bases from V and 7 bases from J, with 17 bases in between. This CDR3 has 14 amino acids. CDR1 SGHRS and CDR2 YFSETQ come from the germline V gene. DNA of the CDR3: TGCGCCAGCAGCCCGGAAGTACGAGGGGGGACCCAGTACTTC. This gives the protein CASSPEVRGGTQYF.

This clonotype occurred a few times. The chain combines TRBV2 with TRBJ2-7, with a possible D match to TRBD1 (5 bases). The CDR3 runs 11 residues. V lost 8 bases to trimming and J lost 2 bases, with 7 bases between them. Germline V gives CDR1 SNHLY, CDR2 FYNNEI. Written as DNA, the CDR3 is TGTGCCAGCGACAGAACCTACGAGCAGTACTTC. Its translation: CASDRTYEQYF.

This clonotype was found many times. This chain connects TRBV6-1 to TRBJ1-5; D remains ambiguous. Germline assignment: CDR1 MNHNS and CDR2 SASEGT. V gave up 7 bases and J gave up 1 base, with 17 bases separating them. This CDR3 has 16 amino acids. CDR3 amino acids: CASIRVGSGSNQPQHF. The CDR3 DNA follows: TGTGCCAGCATCCGCGTGGGTTCGGGGAGCAATCAGCCCCAGCATTTT.

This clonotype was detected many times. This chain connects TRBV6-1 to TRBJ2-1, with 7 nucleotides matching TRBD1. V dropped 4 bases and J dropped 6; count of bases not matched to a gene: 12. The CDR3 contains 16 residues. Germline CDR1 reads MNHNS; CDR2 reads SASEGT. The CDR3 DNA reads TGTGCCAGCAGTGGGGTTAGGGACAGATTCTCCAATGAGCAGTTCTTC. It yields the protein CASSGVRDRFSNEQFF.

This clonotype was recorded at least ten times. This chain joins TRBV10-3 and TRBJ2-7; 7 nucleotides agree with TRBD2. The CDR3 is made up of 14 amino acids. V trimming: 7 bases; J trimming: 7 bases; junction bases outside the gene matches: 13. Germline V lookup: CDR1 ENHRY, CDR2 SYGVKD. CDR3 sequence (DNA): TGTGCCATCACCCCCCGGGGGGACCCACGGGAGCAGTACTTC. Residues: CAITPRGDPREQYF.

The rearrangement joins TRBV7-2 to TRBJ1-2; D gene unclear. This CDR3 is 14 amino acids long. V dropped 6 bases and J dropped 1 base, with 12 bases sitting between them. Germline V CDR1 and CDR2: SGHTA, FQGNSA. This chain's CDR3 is CASRSAWHNYGYTF. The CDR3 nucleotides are TGTGCCAGCAGATCAGCTTGGCATAACTATGGCTACACCTTC.

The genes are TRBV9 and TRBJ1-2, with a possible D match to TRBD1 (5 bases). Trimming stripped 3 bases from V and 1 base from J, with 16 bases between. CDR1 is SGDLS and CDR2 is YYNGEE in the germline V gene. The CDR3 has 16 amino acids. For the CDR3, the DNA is TGTGCCAGCAGCGGTGCCTGGGGACTTGATAACTATGGCTACACCTTC. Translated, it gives CASSGAWGLDNYGYTF.

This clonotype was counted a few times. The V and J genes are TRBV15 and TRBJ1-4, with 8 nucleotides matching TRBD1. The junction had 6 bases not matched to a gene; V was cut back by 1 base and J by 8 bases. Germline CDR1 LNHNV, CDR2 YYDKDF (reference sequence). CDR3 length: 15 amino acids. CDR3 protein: CATSRVGQGAEKLFF. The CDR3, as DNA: TGTGCCACCAGCAGAGTCGGTCAGGGGGCAGAAAAACTGTTTTTT.

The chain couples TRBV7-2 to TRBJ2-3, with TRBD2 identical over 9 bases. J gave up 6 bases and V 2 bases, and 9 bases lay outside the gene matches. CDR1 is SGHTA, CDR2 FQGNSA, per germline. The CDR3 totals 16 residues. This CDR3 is CASSLRLAGVYDTQYF. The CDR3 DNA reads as TGTGCCAGCAGCTTAAGATTAGCGGGAGTCTATGATACGCAGTATTTT.

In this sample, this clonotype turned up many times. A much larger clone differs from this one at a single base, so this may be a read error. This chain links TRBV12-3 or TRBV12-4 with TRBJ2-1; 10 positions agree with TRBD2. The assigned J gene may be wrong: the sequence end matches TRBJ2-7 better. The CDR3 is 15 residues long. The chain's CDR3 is CASSSVAGGYNEQYF. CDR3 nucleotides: TGTGCCAGCAGTTCGGTAGCGGGGGGTTACAATGAGCAGTACTTC.

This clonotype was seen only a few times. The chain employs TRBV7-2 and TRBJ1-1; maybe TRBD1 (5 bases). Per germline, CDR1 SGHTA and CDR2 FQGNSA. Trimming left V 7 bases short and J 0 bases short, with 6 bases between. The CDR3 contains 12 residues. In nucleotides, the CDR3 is TGTGCCAGCAACAGGATGAACACTGAAGCTTTCTTT. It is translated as CASNRMNTEAFF.

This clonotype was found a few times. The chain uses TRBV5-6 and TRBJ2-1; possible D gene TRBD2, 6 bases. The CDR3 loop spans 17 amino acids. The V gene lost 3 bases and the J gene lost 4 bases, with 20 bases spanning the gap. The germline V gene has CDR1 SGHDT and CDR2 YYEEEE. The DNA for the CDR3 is TGTGCCAGCAGCTGGTGGGTAGCGGCCAACATTTACAATGAGCAGTTCTTC. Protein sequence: CASSWWVAANIYNEQFF.

The CDR3 sequence is CAWLTLWGLNYGYTF. The CDR3 DNA follows: TGTGCCTGGCTAACCCTATGGGGGCTTAACTATGGCTACACCTTC. The chain couples TRBV30 to TRBJ1-2, with a weak D call TRBD1 (6 bases). The CDR3 is made up of 15 amino acids. Germline V gene data show CDR1 as GTSNPN and CDR2 as SVGIG (reference sequence). V was clipped by 5 bases and J by 1 base, with 17 bases between them.

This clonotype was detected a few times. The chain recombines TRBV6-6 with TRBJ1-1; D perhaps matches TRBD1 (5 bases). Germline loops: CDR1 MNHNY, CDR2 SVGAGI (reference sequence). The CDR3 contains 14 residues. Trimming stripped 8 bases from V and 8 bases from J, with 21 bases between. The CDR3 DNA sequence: TGTGCCAGCCGAAAGGAGACAGAGGGGAACGAAGCTTTCTTT. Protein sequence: CASRKETEGNEAFF.

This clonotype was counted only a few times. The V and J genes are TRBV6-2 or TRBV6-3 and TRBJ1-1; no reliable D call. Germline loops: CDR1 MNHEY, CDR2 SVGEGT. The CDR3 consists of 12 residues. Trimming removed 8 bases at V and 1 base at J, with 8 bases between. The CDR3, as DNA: TGTGCCAGCCGAGCCCAGAACACTGAAGCTTTCTTT. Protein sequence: CASRAQNTEAFF.

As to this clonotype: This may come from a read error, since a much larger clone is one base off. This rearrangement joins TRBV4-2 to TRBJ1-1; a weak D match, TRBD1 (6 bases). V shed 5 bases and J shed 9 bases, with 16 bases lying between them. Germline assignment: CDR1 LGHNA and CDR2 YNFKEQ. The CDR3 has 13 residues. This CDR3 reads CASSRGQTDKAFF. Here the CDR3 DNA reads TGTGCCAGCAGCAGAGGACAGACGGATAAAGCTTTCTTT.

CDR3 region: CASSLELTGTDTQYF. CDR3 in DNA: TGCGCCAGCAGCTTGGAGCTAACAGGGACAGATACGCAGTATTTT. The chain is built from TRBV5-1 and TRBJ2-3; possibly TRBD1 for D (6 bases). Germline V lookup: CDR1 SGHRS, CDR2 YFSETQ. This CDR3 contains 15 residues. V shed 0 bases and J shed 3 bases, with 11 bases lying between them.

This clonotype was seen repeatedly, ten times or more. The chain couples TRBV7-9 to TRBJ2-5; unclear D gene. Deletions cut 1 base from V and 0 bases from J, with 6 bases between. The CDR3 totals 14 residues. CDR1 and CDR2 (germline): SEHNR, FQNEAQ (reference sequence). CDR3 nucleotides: TGTGCCAGCAGCTTAGGAGAGTACCAAGAGACCCAGTACTTC. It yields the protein CASSLGEYQETQYF.

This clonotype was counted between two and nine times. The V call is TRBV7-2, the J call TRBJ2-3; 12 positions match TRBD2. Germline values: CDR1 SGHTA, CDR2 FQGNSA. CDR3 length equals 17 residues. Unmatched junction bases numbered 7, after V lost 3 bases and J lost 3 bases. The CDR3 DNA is TGTGCCAGCAGCTTGGCTAGCGGGGGGGCTGCGACAGATACGCAGTATTTT. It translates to CASSLASGGAATDTQYF.

The CDR3 loop is CSARDDLSGNTIYF. The CDR3 nucleotides are TGCAGTGCGAGGGACGACCTCTCTGGAAACACCATATATTTT. The V and J genes are TRBV20-1 and TRBJ1-3, with a tentative D call TRBD1 (5 bases). CDR1 and CDR2 from the germline V gene are DFQATT and SNEGSKA (reference sequence). Trimming took off 6 bases at V and 0 bases at J, with 12 bases between the two ends. The CDR3 length is 14 residues.

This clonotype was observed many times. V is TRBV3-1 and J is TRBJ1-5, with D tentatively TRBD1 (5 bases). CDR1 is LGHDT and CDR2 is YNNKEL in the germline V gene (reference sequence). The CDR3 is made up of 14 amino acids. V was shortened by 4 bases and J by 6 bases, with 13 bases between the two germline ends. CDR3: CASSLEGAGQPQHF. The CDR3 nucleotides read TGTGCCAGCAGCCTAGAAGGGGCAGGTCAGCCCCAGCATTTT.

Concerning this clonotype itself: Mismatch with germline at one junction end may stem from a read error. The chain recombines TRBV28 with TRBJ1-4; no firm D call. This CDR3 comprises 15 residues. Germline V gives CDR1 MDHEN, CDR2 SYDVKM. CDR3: CASSPRTGGTKKRFF. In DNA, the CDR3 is TGTGCCAGCAGTCCCCGGACCGGTGGAACAAAAAAACGGTTTTTT.